This T cell receptor beta chain emerged from a study of glioma-infiltrating T cells after dendritic cell vaccination. At the level of the study: Samples are from glioblastoma patients in Phase I and II dendritic cell vaccine trials.

The time point is: after dendritic cell vaccination, including at tumor progression/relapse. PBMC sampling occurred before vaccination, two weeks after the third dose, and at progression. Regarding this clone: Its antigen is unknown.

Notes on the study in general: Longer survival after dendritic cell vaccination followed higher pretreatment TIL content.

The primer mix had 60 V beta and 13 J beta primers. Repertoires were generated with immunoSEQ multiplex PCR, while TCRdb's copy carries only in-frame clones and drops some. The sample lists roughly 85,000 clones; 85% were seen once. CDR1 MGHDK and CDR2 SYGVNS come from the germline V gene. This CDR3 is 16 amino acids long. The chain uses TRBV25-1 and TRBJ2-5; 15 bases line up with TRBD2. The J call could be wrong; TRBJ2-7 is a better fit for the DNA end. The TCR originated in a human donor with glioblastoma. Sequencing used blood, obtained after dendritic cell vaccination. This chain's CDR3 is CASSEGTSGRHDEQYF. CDR3 nucleotides: TGTGCCAGCAGTGAAGGGACTAGCGGGAGGCACGACGAGCAGTACTTC.